A single sample is the source of the 28 T cell receptor beta chains below, sequenced in a study of a mutant IDH1 vaccine in newly diagnosed glioma. Indicated time point: week 11, during vaccination. Each dose of the vaccine consisted of 300 ug of mutant IDH1 20-mer peptide, with topical imiquimod. These receptors' antigens are unknown. Assay used: immunoSEQ multiplex PCR; TCRdb lists only in-frame clones, some missing. This table has 35,000 to 50,000 clones, around 84% appearing once. Sequencing used PBMCs, obtained from a glioma patient whose treatment included an IDH1 peptide vaccine. Source of these receptors: a man in his forties with glioma.

V is TRBV4-2 and J is TRBJ2-7; 12 bases map to TRBD2. Germline V gives CDR1 LGHNA, CDR2 YNFKEQ. Germline trimming cut 6 bases from V and 4 bases from J; bases unmatched to any gene: 4. CDR3 length equals 14 residues. CDR3 amino acids: CASSLAGGPYEQYF. Written as DNA, the CDR3 is TGTGCCAGCAGTCTAGCGGGAGGGCCGTACGAGCAGTACTTC.

In DNA, the CDR3 is TGTGCCAGTAGTCCCTGGGGGGAGGACAACACCATATATTTT. It is translated as CASSPWGEDNTIYF. The rearrangement joins TRBV19 to TRBJ1-3; D is possibly TRBD1 (5 bases). CDR1 LNHDA and CDR2 SQIVND come from the germline V gene (reference sequence). The V end was cut by 5 bases, the J end by 7 bases, with 15 bases between. CDR3 length equals 14 residues. The full variable domain, completed using reference TRBV19 and TRBJ1-3, is DGGITQSPKYLFRKEGQNVTLSCEQNLNHDAMYWYRQDPGQGLRLIYYSQIVNDFQKGDIAEGYSVSREKKESFPLTVTSAQKNPTAFYLCASSPWGEDNTIYFGEGSWLTVV.

The chain couples TRBV18 to TRBJ1-5; D is perhaps TRBD1 (5 bases). This CDR3 contains 16 residues. From germline, CDR1 is KGHSH and CDR2 LQKENI. V was trimmed by 4 bases and J by 2 bases, leaving 15 bases between them. The CDR3 DNA follows: TGTGCCAGCTCACTGCAACGGGGCGGGGGCAATCAGCCCCAGCATTTT. Translating it yields CASSLQRGGGNQPQHF.

This sequence joins TRBV28 and TRBJ1-1; no reliable D call. Germline V gene sequence: CDR1 MDHEN, CDR2 SYDVKM. The CDR3 extends over 11 amino acids. V gave up 6 bases and J gave up 10 bases, with 12 bases separating them. CDR3 sequence: CASRKRELAFF. The CDR3 coding sequence is TGTGCCAGCAGAAAAAGGGAGTTAGCTTTCTTT.

The chain combines TRBV7-9 with TRBJ1-3; TRBD1 matches 9 bases. The ends lost 7 bases at V and 4 bases at J; junction bases unmatched: 5. Germline V gene data show CDR1 as SEHNR and CDR2 as FQNEAQ (reference sequence). The CDR3 spans 14 residues. The CDR3 reads CASTGTGQGNTIYF. In nucleotides, the CDR3 is TGTGCCAGCACTGGGACAGGGCAAGGAAACACCATATATTTT.

In its sample, this clone was seen once. J is TRBJ2-7 and V is TRBV6-1; 7 bases fit TRBD1. The germline V gene has CDR1 MNHNS and CDR2 SASEGT. The CDR3 is 14 amino acids. V lost 4 bases to trimming and J lost 0 bases; unmatched junction nucleotides: 3. CDR3 DNA: TGTGCCAGCAGTGGGGACAGAGTCTCCTACGAGCAGTACTTC. It translates to CASSGDRVSYEQYF.

The rearrangement links TRBV28 to TRBJ2-7, with 8 bases that match TRBD1. The length of the CDR3 is 14 residues. Looked up from germline, CDR1 is MDHEN and CDR2 is SYDVKM. The junction had 7 bases not matched to a gene; V was cut back by 6 bases and J by 3 bases. This chain's CDR3 is CASSLPGTGYEQYF. CDR3 DNA: TGTGCCAGCAGCCTCCCCGGGACAGGCTACGAGCAGTACTTC. Full variable domain (missing parts from reference TRBV28 and TRBJ2-7): DVKVTQSSRYLVKRTGEKVFLECVQDMDHENMFWYRQDPGLGLRLIYFSYDVKMKEKGDIPEGYSVSREKKERFSLILESASTNQTSMYLCASSLPGTGYEQYFGPGTRLTVT.

The J gene is TRBJ2-2, the V gene TRBV7-9, with D uncertain. This CDR3 region has 13 residues. Per germline, CDR1 SEHNR and CDR2 FQNEAQ (reference sequence). V lost 1 base, J lost 8 bases, and 8 bases lay in between. For the CDR3, the DNA is TGTGCCAGCAGCTTAGAGGGTAAAGGGGAGCTGTTTTTT. This translates into CASSLEGKGELFF.

The chain combines TRBV5-6 with TRBJ2-7; maybe TRBD2 (6 bases). The CDR3 is 15 amino acids. CDR1 and CDR2 from the germline V gene are SGHDT and YYEEEE. V dropped 4 bases and J dropped 7 bases, with 21 bases sitting between them. Here the CDR3 DNA reads TGTGCCAGCAGCCCCGACGGTGGATATGGGGGGGAGCAGTACTTC. Protein: CASSPDGGYGGEQYF. The full variable domain, in which reference TRBV5-6 and TRBJ2-7 provide the parts outside the CDR3, is DAGVTQSPTHLIKTRGQQVTLRCSPKSGHDTVSWYQQALGQGPQFIFQYYEEEERQRGNFPDRFSGHQFPNYSSELNVNALLLGDSALYLCASSPDGGYGGEQYFGPGTRLTVT.

The rearrangement links TRBV4-3 to TRBJ2-7, with D possibly being TRBD1 or TRBD2 (5 bases each). V shed 0 bases and J shed 3 bases, with 18 bases lying between them. Per germline, CDR1 LGHNA and CDR2 YSLEER. The CDR3 consists of 17 residues. CDR3 loop: CASSQDPSSGTGYEQYF. The CDR3 DNA reads TGCGCCAGCAGCCAAGATCCGAGTTCTGGGACGGGCTACGAGCAGTACTTC.

V usage is TRBV19 and J usage is TRBJ2-1, with 7 nucleotides matching TRBD1. V shed 6 bases, J shed 7 bases, and the junction held 15 bases outside the gene matches. CDR3 length: 16 residues. From germline, CDR1 is LNHDA and CDR2 SQIVND (reference sequence). CDR3 amino acids: CASRPLQGVIGNEQFF. The DNA of the CDR3 is TGTGCCAGTAGACCCCTTCAGGGGGTTATAGGAAATGAGCAGTTCTTC.

The V and J genes are TRBV14 and TRBJ2-7; D possibly uses TRBD1 or TRBD2 (5 bases each). The CDR3 length is 11 residues. Trimming took 7 bases from V and 6 from J, leaving 10 bases between them. Germline V lookup: CDR1 SGHDN, CDR2 FVKESK. The CDR3 region is CASTRGAEQYF. DNA for the CDR3: TGTGCCAGCACCCGGGGCGCCGAGCAGTACTTC.

The chain is built from TRBV6-7 and TRBJ1-5; D is unclear. TRBV6-7 is placed among ORFs of uncertain function. V lost 6 bases, J lost 4 bases, and 19 bases lay in between. The CDR3 loop spans 16 amino acids. The CDR3 region is CASRRPFQVANQPQHF. The CDR3 DNA reads as TGTGCCAGCAGGCGACCTTTCCAGGTGGCAAATCAGCCCCAGCATTTT.

This sequence joins TRBV19 and TRBJ1-1; D is uncertain. Trimming removed 3 bases at V and 0 bases at J, with 5 bases between. The CDR3 sequence is 13 residues long. From germline, CDR1 is LNHDA and CDR2 SQIVND (reference sequence). CDR3 loop: CASSMTVNTEAFF. The CDR3 DNA reads TGTGCCAGTAGTATGACGGTGAACACTGAAGCTTTCTTT.

This chain joins TRBV25-1 and TRBJ2-1; D might be TRBD2 (6 bases). Trimming shortened V by 8 bases and J by 5 bases, and 19 bases separated the two germline ends. Germline CDR1 MGHDK, CDR2 SYGVNS. The CDR3 runs 15 residues. CDR3 DNA sequence: TGTGCCAGCCGAAGGTCCTTGGGACTCCACAATGAGCAGTTCTTC. It yields the protein CASRRSLGLHNEQFF.

The chain couples TRBV5-4 to TRBJ1-3; D is undetermined. CDR3 length equals 17 residues. CDR1 SGHNT and CDR2 YYREEE come from the germline V gene (reference sequence). V lost 4 bases and J 8 bases, leaving 25 bases between the germline ends. Written as DNA, the CDR3 is TGTGCCAGCAGCCCCAGTCTAAGGGCCTTCGGCGTGGACACCATATATTTT. Translated: CASSPSLRAFGVDTIYF.

The rearrangement uses TRBV5-1 and TRBJ1-1; 8 bases are a match to TRBD1. Germline V CDR1 and CDR2: SGHRS, YFSETQ. V lost 1 base to trimming and J lost 3 bases; unmatched junction nucleotides: 2. The CDR3 is 14 residues long. As DNA, the CDR3 is TGCGCCAGCAGCTTGACAGGGGGGCACACTGAAGCTTTCTTT. Its translation: CASSLTGGHTEAFF.

This chain joins TRBV5-8 and TRBJ2-7; the D call may be TRBD1 or TRBD2 (6 bases each). The germline gives CDR1 SGHTS, CDR2 YDEGEE. Trimming left V 3 bases short and J 0 bases short, with 7 bases between. The CDR3 covers 13 residues. The chain's CDR3 is CASSWGASYEQYF. In DNA, the CDR3 is TGTGCCAGCAGCTGGGGGGCCTCCTACGAGCAGTACTTC.

This clone showed up just once. The chain is built from TRBV6-1 and TRBJ2-5; 9 bases agree with TRBD1. In germline, CDR1 is MNHNS, CDR2 SASEGT. With V trimmed by 6 bases and J by 5 bases, 4 bases remained unmatched. The CDR3 loop spans 13 amino acids. CDR3 sequence reads: CASRTGGSETQYF. The CDR3 region has the DNA TGTGCCAGCAGGACAGGGGGATCCGAGACCCAGTACTTC.

This chain uses TRBV19 with TRBJ2-1; maybe TRBD2 (5 bases). V lost 5 bases and J 0 bases, leaving 11 bases between the germline ends. Germline values: CDR1 LNHDA, CDR2 SQIVND (reference sequence). This CDR3 is 15 amino acids long. As DNA, the CDR3 is TGTGCCAGTAGTCCCCAGGCGGGCTCCTACAATGAGCAGTTCTTC. Residues: CASSPQAGSYNEQFF. Based on the CDR3 plus reference TRBV19 and TRBJ2-1, the full variable domain is DGGITQSPKYLFRKEGQNVTLSCEQNLNHDAMYWYRQDPGQGLRLIYYSQIVNDFQKGDIAEGYSVSREKKESFPLTVTSAQKNPTAFYLCASSPQAGSYNEQFFGPGTRLTVL.

V usage is TRBV6-6 and J usage is TRBJ2-1; D is ambiguous. This CDR3 is 13 amino acids long. Germline CDR1 and CDR2: MNHNY and SVGAGI (reference sequence). Trimming cost V 1 base and J 1 base, with 2 bases left between them. The DNA for the CDR3 is TGTGCCAGCAGTTACTTATCCTACAATGAGCAGTTCTTC. The encoded protein is CASSYLSYNEQFF.

This rearrangement joins TRBV7-9 to TRBJ1-5; no clear D. Per germline, CDR1 SEHNR and CDR2 FQNEAQ (reference sequence). Trimming shortened V by 5 bases and J by 2 bases, and 13 bases separated the two germline ends. This CDR3 has 15 amino acids. CDR3 sequence (DNA): TGTGCCAGCAGCCCCGGGATAGATGGCAATCAGCCCCAGCATTTT. This gives the protein CASSPGIDGNQPQHF.

This clone was counted once. V gene TRBV9 combines with J gene TRBJ2-1; possibly TRBD2 for D (6 bases). The CDR3 contains 15 residues. Germline V gene lookup returns CDR1 SGDLS and CDR2 YYNGEE. Trimming removed 4 bases from V and 9 bases from J, with 20 bases in between. The CDR3 region has the DNA TGTGCCAGCAGCCCCCGCGGAACCGGGAGTGGTGAGCAGTTCTTC. Translated, it gives CASSPRGTGSGEQFF. Together with reference TRBV9 and TRBJ2-1, the CDR3 gives the full variable domain: DSGVTQTPKHLITATGQRVTLRCSPRSGDLSVYWYQQSLDQGLQFLIQYYNGEERAKGNILERFSAQQFPDLHSELNLSSLELGDSALYFCASSPRGTGSGEQFFGPGTRLTVL.

The CDR3 reads CASSALAGEAYNEQFF. DNA for the CDR3: TGTGCCAGCAGCGCCTTGGCGGGAGAAGCCTACAATGAGCAGTTCTTC. V usage is TRBV4-2 and J usage is TRBJ2-1; TRBD2 matches at 7 bases. This CDR3 has 16 amino acids. The ends lost 5 bases at V and 2 bases at J; junction bases unmatched: 9. The germline V gene has CDR1 LGHNA and CDR2 YNFKEQ.

The chain uses TRBV7-2 and TRBJ2-5, with TRBD1 as a possible D gene (6 bases). V lost 4 bases and J 4 bases, leaving 13 bases between the germline ends. Germline V lookup: CDR1 SGHTA, CDR2 FQGNSA. The CDR3 contains 14 residues. CDR3 region: CASSYQGSAETQYF. In DNA form, the CDR3 reads TGTGCCAGCAGCTACCAGGGGTCGGCAGAGACCCAGTACTTC.

This chain connects TRBV27 to TRBJ2-4, with D hard to call. V was shortened by 3 bases and J by 5 bases, with 14 bases between the two germline ends. The CDR3 totals 15 residues. Germline CDR1 reads MNHEY; CDR2 reads SMNVEV (reference sequence). The chain's CDR3 is CASSFLGAKENIQYF. CDR3 DNA: TGTGCCAGCAGTTTTCTTGGAGCCAAAGAAAACATTCAGTACTTC.

This chain joins TRBV19 and TRBJ1-2, with 11 bases identical to TRBD1. CDR1 and CDR2 (germline): LNHDA, SQIVND (reference sequence). The CDR3 spans 17 residues. J lost 2 bases, V lost 6 bases, and 11 bases had no gene match. The CDR3 loop is CASRNSGTGGRNYGYTF. The CDR3 DNA is TGTGCCAGTAGGAACTCCGGGACAGGGGGTCGAAACTATGGCTACACCTTC.

This clone was seen a single time. The rearrangement uses TRBV5-6 and TRBJ2-7, with 12 bases lining up with TRBD2. The CDR3 spans 15 residues. The J segment lost 5 bases and the V segment lost 4 bases, leaving 7 bases of the junction unmatched. In germline, CDR1 is SGHDT, CDR2 YYEEEE. The DNA of the CDR3 is TGTGCCAGCAGCCTTCGACTAGCGGGAGCACACGAGCAGTACTTC. Translating gives CASSLRLAGAHEQYF.